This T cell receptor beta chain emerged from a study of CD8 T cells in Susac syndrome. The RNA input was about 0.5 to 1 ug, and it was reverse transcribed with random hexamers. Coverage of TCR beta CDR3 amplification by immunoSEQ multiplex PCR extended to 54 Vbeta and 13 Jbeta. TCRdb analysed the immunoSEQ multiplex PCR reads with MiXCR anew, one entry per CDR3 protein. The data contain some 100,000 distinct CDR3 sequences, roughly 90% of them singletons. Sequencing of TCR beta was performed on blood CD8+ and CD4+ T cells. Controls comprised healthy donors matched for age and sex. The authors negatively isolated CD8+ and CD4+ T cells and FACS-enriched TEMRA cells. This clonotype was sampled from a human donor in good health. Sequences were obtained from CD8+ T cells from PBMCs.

CDR3 protein: CASSPPLPGTDTQYF. The CDR3 nucleotides are TGTGCCAGTAGCCCCCCCCTCCCAGGCACAGATACGCAGTATTTT. The V gene is TRBV19, the J gene TRBJ2-3; D is ambiguous. V lost 6 bases, J lost 1 base, and 14 bases lay in between. The CDR3 is made up of 15 amino acids. In germline, CDR1 is LNHDA, CDR2 SQIVND (reference sequence).